These T cell receptor beta chains were read from a single sample in a study of T cells in Graves' hyperthyroidism and ophthalmopathy. TCRdb passed the multiplex PCR reads through MiXCR, listing each CDR3 protein once. The sample has approximately 720,000 distinct CDR3 sequences, around 20% seen once. Sequences were obtained from blood. These receptors came from a woman aged 50 to 60 with Graves' hyperthyroidism that later progressed to Graves' ophthalmopathy. Each CDR3 is given with its conserved first and last residue. A D gene is named only where the DNA matches it firmly. Clone size is shown for a subset of rows, as once, few, many or a class of expanded clone.

j_call clone_size d_call v_call cdr3_nt cdr3_aa
TRBJ1-2 many . TRBV7-9 TGTGCCAGCAGCTTAGGTCAGGGTCCCAATGGCTACACCTTC CASSLGQGPNGYTF
TRBJ2-1 many . TRBV20-1 TGCAGTGCTAGAGATACGGGGCAGGGAAGAAGGTATGAGCAGTTCTTC CSARDTGQGRRYEQFF
TRBJ2-1 many . TRBV7-8 TGTGCCAGCAGCCAGGCCCGTGGGGCAAGGGAGCAGTTCTTC CASSQARGAREQFF
TRBJ2-7 few TRBD1 TRBV5-8 TGTGCCAGCTCTGTCCCCGGGACAGGGACTTACGAGCAGTACTTC CASSVPGTGTYEQYF
TRBJ1-1 . . TRBV27 TGTGCCAGCATCTCGGACACTTACGGGGTGGAGACTGAAGCTTTCTTT CASISDTYGVETEAFF
TRBJ1-2 many . TRBV11-1 TGTGCCAGCAGCTTGGAACGGGTAGATCATGGCTACACCTTC CASSLERVDHGYTF
TRBJ1-1 many . TRBV6-1 TGTGCCAGCAGTTATGGGGGCGCGAACACTGAAGCTTTCTTT CASSYGGANTEAFF
TRBJ1-2 . . TRBV7-9 TGTGCCAGCAGCTTAGACTTTGGTGCGGATGGCTACACCTTC CASSLDFGADGYTF
TRBJ2-6 . . TRBV13 TGTGCCAGCAGCTCCGGAGGGGGACCTGGGGCCAACGTCCTGACTTTC CASSSGGGPGANVLTF
TRBJ1-1 few . TRBV19 TGTGCCAGTAGTGAGGGCATACCCACTGAAGCTTTCTTT CASSEGIPTEAFF
TRBJ1-5 few TRBD1 TRBV19 TGTGCCAGTAGTATAGGTCAGGGGGTCAATCAGCCCCAGCATTTT CASSIGQGVNQPQHF
TRBJ1-1 . . TRBV6-2/TRBV6-3 TGTGCCAGCAGATCCGTGACTTGGGGTTTTGAAGCTTTCTTT CASRSVTWGFEAFF
TRBJ1-3 many . TRBV27 TGTGCCAGCAGCGGGGATATTGGAAACACCATATATTTT CASSGDIGNTIYF
TRBJ1-5 few . TRBV12-3/TRBV12-4 TGTGCCAGCAGACCTGACGGGAATCAGCCCCAGCATTTT CASRPDGNQPQHF
TRBJ2-5 . TRBD1 TRBV29-1 TGCAGCGTTGGACAGGGGGCTGGGGAGACCCAGTACTTC CSVGQGAGETQYF
TRBJ2-3 . . TRBV7-9 TGTGCCAGCAGCTCCGGCGGGGAAGAGGGCACAGATACGCAGTATTTT CASSSGGEEGTDTQYF
TRBJ2-7 many TRBD1 TRBV5-1 TGCGCCAGCAGTTTACTTCAGGGGGCAGGTTACGAGCAGTACTTC CASSLLQGAGYEQYF
TRBJ1-2 many . TRBV3-1 TGTGCCAGCAGCCAACGGGATGGCTACACCTTC CASSQRDGYTF
TRBJ1-1 many . TRBV7-9 TGTGCCAGCAGCTTAGGAGAGTACTCTGAAGCTTTCTTT CASSLGEYSEAFF
TRBJ2-7 . . TRBV6-1 TGTGCCAGCAGTGAATGGGGCCCGGCGCGTGAACTTTACGAGCAGTACTTC CASSEWGPARELYEQYF
TRBJ2-7 many . TRBV4-1 TGCGCCAGCAGCCAAGACAGGGATTCCTACGAGCAGTACTTC CASSQDRDSYEQYF
TRBJ2-5 many . TRBV11-2 TGTGCCAGCAGGCGAGGGAAGGGGGTCTACCAAGAGACCCAGTACTTC CASRRGKGVYQETQYF
TRBJ1-1 . . TRBV6-6 TGTGCCAGCAGTTACTCAGGTGGGGTGATGAACACTGAAGCTTTCTTT CASSYSGGVMNTEAFF
TRBJ1-1 . . TRBV7-8 TGTGCCAGCAGCTTAGACCAGGGCGCGAACACTGAAGCTTTCTTT CASSLDQGANTEAFF
TRBJ1-2 many . TRBV6-1 TGTGCCAGCAGTGAAGCCTTTCTTCAGGGTGGCTACACCTTC CASSEAFLQGGYTF
TRBJ2-3 . TRBD1 TRBV18 TGTGCCAGCTCACCGAGAGACAGGGGTTATTTGGATACGCAGTATTTT CASSPRDRGYLDTQYF
TRBJ1-1 many . TRBV27 TGTGCCAGCAGTTTTAGCAGGGCCGGGACTGAAGCTTTCTTT CASSFSRAGTEAFF
TRBJ1-5 many . TRBV2 TGTGCCAGCAGTGTGGTAGGGTTCGGTCAGCCCCAGCATTTT CASSVVGFGQPQHF
TRBJ2-2 . TRBD1 TRBV20-1 TGCAGTGCTCCGGGACAGGGCAGAGGGGAGCTGTTTTTT CSAPGQGRGELFF
TRBJ2-7 few TRBD2 TRBV20-1 TGCAGTGCTAGAGATGGGACTAGCGGCTACGAGCAGTACTTC CSARDGTSGYEQYF
TRBJ2-5 many TRBD1 TRBV12-3/TRBV12-4 TGTGCCAGCAGTAGGACAGGGCTAGCCAAAGAGACCCAGTACTTC CASSRTGLAKETQYF
TRBJ1-4 few TRBD1 TRBV30 TGTGCCTGGAGTGGAGGGGTCGGGACAGCCTCTAATGAAAAACTGTTTTTT CAWSGGVGTASNEKLFF
TRBJ2-1 few TRBD1 TRBV7-9 TGTGCCAGCAACTGGGGGACAGGGGGCAGGAATGAGCAGTTCTTC CASNWGTGGRNEQFF
TRBJ2-2 few . TRBV12-3/TRBV12-4 TGTGCCAGCAAACTAACGGGAACTCAATTCGCGAACACCGGGGAGCTGTTTTTT CASKLTGTQFANTGELFF
TRBJ1-6 many . TRBV11-2 TGTGCCAGCAGCCCTAGTCAGGGCTCTAATTCACCCCTCCACTTT CASSPSQGSNSPLHF
TRBJ2-2 many . TRBV5-1 TGCGCCAGCAGCTTGGGAGATAGCGGTACCGGGGAGCTGTTTTTT CASSLGDSGTGELFF
TRBJ2-3 . TRBD2 TRBV19 TGTGCCGGTAACTCCCGCGGGGGTAGCGGGGCCACAGATACGCAGTATTTT CAGNSRGGSGATDTQYF
TRBJ1-6 . . TRBV12-3/TRBV12-4 TGTGCCAGCAGTTTATATTCACCCCTCCACTTT CASSLYSPLHF
TRBJ2-7 many . TRBV30 TGTGCCTGGAGTGTCGTTTGGGGAACCTACGAGCAGTACTTC CAWSVVWGTYEQYF
TRBJ2-1 many TRBD2 TRBV20-1 TGCAGTGCTAGATTCCCGGCAGCGGGGGCCAACAATGAGCAGTTCTTC CSARFPAAGANNEQFF
TRBJ1-2 few . TRBV4-1 TGCGCCAGCAGCCAAGAAGGGGTCTTGGGGGGCTACACCTTC CASSQEGVLGGYTF
TRBJ1-1 . . TRBV19 TGTGCCAGTGGCACGATGGAAGCTTTCTTT CASGTMEAFF
TRBJ2-5 many . TRBV11-1 TGTGCCAGCAGCTTCTCTAGCCGGAGAGTGGAGACCCAGTACTTC CASSFSSRRVETQYF
TRBJ1-1 many . TRBV12-3/TRBV12-4 TGTGCCAGCAGCCGACGGACGGCTTTGGACACTGAAGCTTTCTTT CASSRRTALDTEAFF
TRBJ1-2 many TRBD1 TRBV11-2 TGTGCCAGCAGCTTAGCCCCAGGCAGGGGGCAAGGATATGGCTACACCTTC CASSLAPGRGQGYGYTF
TRBJ2-3 few . TRBV29-1 TGCAGCGTTCTTCCCAGGGTCAACACAGATACGCAGTATTTT CSVLPRVNTDTQYF